The text below deals with one T cell receptor beta chain. The antigen is not known. The sample's treatment: oral pan-JAK inhibitor, 5-10 mg twice daily. Once RNA had been extracted, it was reverse transcribed into cDNA to act as the sequencing template. Produced via immunoSEQ multiplex PCR; TCRdb's table is partial and in-frame only. The sample carries around 270,000 clones, roughly 50% recorded once. This specimen belongs to a study of CD8+ T cells in alopecia areata. Study details: Treated patients' severity was scored by percentage of affected scalp area. The study, taken as a whole, reports: It was lesional scalp, especially alopecia totalis/universalis, that showed higher clonality than normal scalp.

The V and J ends lost 6 bases and 0 bases respectively, with 15 bases between them. The CDR3 covers 16 residues. Germline assignment: CDR1 SQVTM and CDR2 ANQGSEA. This specimen consisted of CD4+ T cells sorted from blood, obtained at week 24, from a patient treated with tofacitinib. The TCR originated in a human donor with alopecia areata. The chain recombines TRBV29-1 with TRBJ2-6; TRBD1 might be the D (6 bases). This chain's CDR3 is CSVQGTPVSGANVLTF. The CDR3 DNA reads TGCAGCGTACAGGGAACCCCAGTCTCTGGGGCCAACGTCCTGACTTTC.